This T cell receptor (beta chain) was sequenced during a study of blood T cell repertoires in COVID-19. Across the study: Acute and convalescent COVID-19 samples came from the United States, Italy and Spain.

CDR3 length: 16 residues. CDR1 is LGHDT, CDR2 YNNKEL, per germline (reference sequence). V lost 3 bases to trimming and J lost 3 bases; unmatched junction nucleotides: 7. Only in-frame clones appear in the TCRdb table, and some are missing; sequencing was by immunoSEQ multiplex PCR. The sample lists 130,000 or so clones; 75% to 90% were seen once. Specimen: peripheral blood. The J gene is TRBJ2-1, the V gene TRBV3-1 (or the pseudogene TRBV3-2); 8 nucleotides match TRBD2. The sequence came from a man in his 70s with active or convalescent COVID-19. The CDR3 DNA reads as TGTGCCAGCAGCCAGGATTTAGCGGGGCTCTACAATGAGCAGTTCTTC. Amino acids: CASSQDLAGLYNEQFF.